This T cell receptor beta chain came from a study of vaccination and CD4 T cells after COVID-19. Overall study: Sampling post-COVID took place a median 101 days after diagnosis (range 35 to 161).

Deletions cut 0 bases from V and 7 bases from J, with 8 bases between. Germline V gene data show CDR1 as SGHRS and CDR2 as YFSETQ. CDR3 length equals 14 residues. Stated treatment: approximately nine-day PBMC culture with coronavirus spike peptide pools or control peptides (ViraFEST assay). The study sequenced cultured CD4+ T cell DNA using the Oncomine TCR Beta short-read assay. Investigators isolated genomic DNA from cultured CD4+ T cells. TCRdb analysed the PCR reads with MiXCR anew, one entry per CDR3 protein. The table lists about 10,000 distinct CDR3 sequences, approximately 60% of them singletons. Concerning this clonotype itself: Its antigen remains unidentified.

The rearrangement joins TRBV5-1 to TRBJ1-6; no clear D gene. The receptor was isolated from a human donor who had recovered from COVID-19. The specimen was CD4+ T cells from blood, cultured in vitro. The CDR3 protein is CASSLEGGNSPLHF. In nucleotides, the CDR3 is TGCGCCAGCAGCTTGGAGGGAGGCAATTCACCCCTCCACTTT.